This T cell receptor (beta chain) was sequenced in a study of shared clonotypes between healthy human individuals. General study points: Only blood underwent sampling, and tissue repertoires likely differ.

The assay was run at deep level. In replicate PCRs of unsorted PBMC, approximately 0.3 ug DNA, 30,000 or so T cell genomes, was used. Libraries were prepared by immunoSEQ multiplex PCR; TCRdb keeps only in-frame clonotypes and omits some of them. The table shows about 460,000 clones, with more than 70% occurring only once. In the case of this clone: The antigen remains undetermined.

Sequencing was performed on PBMCs. This sequence was found in a woman aged 40 to 55 in good health. Some clones in this sample may be carry-over from other donors' samples.

CDR3 protein: CASGRGSYNEQFF. CDR3 DNA sequence: TGTGCTAGTGGCCGGGGGAGTTACAATGAGCAGTTCTTC. J is TRBJ2-1 and V is TRBV12-5; a weak D match, TRBD2 (6 bases). Germline V CDR1 and CDR2: LGHNT, FRNRAP. The CDR3 is 13 residues long. The V gene lost 6 bases and the J gene lost 4 bases, with 10 bases spanning the gap.